This passage covers 20 T cell receptor beta chains from one sample sequenced in a study of Graves' ophthalmopathy and Graves' hyperthyroidism. The TCR beta CDR3 regions underwent amplification from RNA transcripts. RT-PCR in the first round used HTBI primers; a second-round multiplex PCR followed. TCRdb called the multiplex PCR reads again in MiXCR, with one record for every CDR3 protein. The table has approximately 700,000 distinct CDR3 sequences, roughly 39% seen once. Sequencing input: peripheral blood. These TCRs come from an adult man with Graves' ophthalmopathy.

This clonotype came up once. V and J are TRBV19 and TRBJ2-3; a possible D gene is TRBD2 (6 bases). The CDR3 length is 16 residues. Germline V gene sequence: CDR1 LNHDA, CDR2 SQIVND (reference sequence). With 5 bases removed from V and 0 bases from J, the gap between germline ends came to 15 bases. CDR3 sequence reads: CASSPGTFPSTDTQYF. DNA for the CDR3: TGTGCCAGTAGTCCTGGGACTTTTCCTAGCACAGATACGCAGTATTTT.

This clonotype was seen ten or more times. The J gene is TRBJ1-4, the V gene TRBV19; D might be TRBD1 (5 bases). Germline CDR1 LNHDA, CDR2 SQIVND (reference sequence). CDR3 length equals 14 residues. V lost 7 bases, J lost 0 bases, and 9 bases lay in between. The CDR3 region has the DNA TGTGCCAGTATGAGGACAACAACTAATGAAAAACTGTTTTTT. This gives the protein CASMRTTTNEKLFF.

The chain combines TRBV25-1 with TRBJ2-2, with D uncertain. The CDR3 is made up of 16 amino acids. Trimming took 7 bases from V and 4 from J, leaving 19 bases between them. The germline V gene has CDR1 MGHDK and CDR2 SYGVNS. The CDR3 sequence is CASTPTRPETTGELFF. CDR3 nucleotide sequence: TGTGCCAGCACACCGACCAGGCCGGAGACCACCGGGGAGCTGTTTTTT. Looking up the rest from reference TRBV25-1 and TRBJ2-2 gives the full variable domain: EADIYQTPRYLVIGTGKKITLECSQTMGHDKMYWYQQDPGMELHLIHYSYGVNSTEKGDLSSESTVSRIRTEHFPLTLESARPSHTSQYLCASTPTRPETTGELFFGEGSRLTVL.

This clonotype appeared a few times. The junction shows a germline mismatch at one end, possibly a read error. The chain carries TRBV7-9 and TRBJ2-7; D may correspond to TRBD1 or TRBD2 (6 bases each). Germline CDR1 reads SEHNR; CDR2 reads FQNEAQ (reference sequence). The CDR3 sequence is 15 residues long. CDR3 DNA: TGCGCCAGCAGCTCCGGGACGGGGGCCTTATGGGAGCAGTACTTC. Translating it yields CASSSGTGALWEQYF.

This clonotype has at least ten counts. The chain couples TRBV7-3 to TRBJ2-2, with a weak D call TRBD2 (6 bases). The CDR3 sequence is 18 residues long. The V gene's germline CDR1 is SGHTA and CDR2 FQGTGA. Trimming removed 4 bases from V and 1 base from J, with 19 bases in between. Here the CDR3 DNA reads TGTGCCAGCAGCTCCAAGGATTTGCGGGGCTTGAACACCGGGGAGCTGTTTTTT. It is translated as CASSSKDLRGLNTGELFF.

The chain links TRBV7-2 to TRBJ1-2; 7 nucleotides line up with TRBD1. Trimming removed 5 bases from V and 4 bases from J; junction bases left unmatched: 13. The CDR3 runs 16 residues. Germline loops: CDR1 SGHTA, CDR2 FQGNSA. This CDR3 is CASSQDLSGGFYGYTF. CDR3 nucleotides: TGTGCCAGCAGCCAAGATCTCTCAGGGGGGTTCTATGGCTACACCTTC.

On this clonotype itself: At one of its ends the junction is not consistent with the germline gene, which may arise from a read error. CDR3 nucleotides: TGCGTCAGCAGCTCCGCCTCTGGAAACACCATATATTTT. Its protein is CVSSSASGNTIYF. This chain connects TRBV5-1 to TRBJ1-3, with D uncertain. CDR1 and CDR2 (germline): SGHRS, YFSETQ. The CDR3 is made up of 13 amino acids.

At least ten counts were recorded for this clonotype. The chain has TRBV29-1 and TRBJ2-6; D not resolved. Trimming took off 4 bases at V and 0 bases at J, with 13 bases between the two ends. CDR1 and CDR2 (germline): SQVTM, ANQGSEA. The CDR3 length is 16 residues. The DNA for the CDR3 is TGCAGCGTTGTTCGGCAGGCAGGCTCTGGGGCCAACGTCCTGACTTTC. Amino acids: CSVVRQAGSGANVLTF. The variable domain in full, with the rest retrieved from reference TRBV29-1 and TRBJ2-6, is SAVISQKPSRDICQRGTSLTIQCQVDSQVTMMFWYRQQPGQSLTLIATANQGSEATYESGFVIDKFPISRPNLTFSTLTVSNMSPEDSSIYLCSVVRQAGSGANVLTFGAGSRLTVL.

This clonotype was picked up many times. The V and J genes are TRBV7-8 and TRBJ1-5; TRBD1 agrees at 7 bases. In germline, CDR1 is SGHVS, CDR2 FQNEAQ. This CDR3 has 15 amino acids. Unmatched junction bases numbered 7, after V lost 5 bases and J lost 3 bases. As DNA, the CDR3 is TGTGCCAGCAGCCAGAGACAGGGCTCCAATCAGCCCCAGCATTTT. This gives the protein CASSQRQGSNQPQHF.

J is TRBJ2-7 and V is TRBV30; D may be TRBD1 or TRBD2 (6 bases each). CDR1 is GTSNPN and CDR2 is SVGIG in the germline V gene (reference sequence). CDR3 length equals 13 residues. Trimming took off 6 bases at V and 4 bases at J, with 16 bases between the two ends. In nucleotides, the CDR3 is TGTGCCTGTAACACACGAGGGGGGTACGAGCAGTACTTC. Translating gives CACNTRGGYEQYF.

This clonotype was picked up many times. V and J are TRBV10-2 and TRBJ2-3; D gene uncertain. V gave up 5 bases and J gave up 0 bases, with 9 bases separating them. Germline V gives CDR1 WSHSY, CDR2 SAAADI. The CDR3 is 14 residues long. CDR3 sequence: CASSRTDSTDTQYF. CDR3 DNA: TGCGCCAGCAGTCGGACGGACAGCACAGATACGCAGTATTTT.

Concerning this clonotype itself: A read error is possible here, since a much larger clone lies one base away. The CDR3 here is CASSREVGWNEQHF. DNA of the CDR3: TGTGCCAGCAGCCGCGAAGTGGGGTGGAACGAGCAGCACTTC. The V and J genes are TRBV12-3 or TRBV12-4 and TRBJ2-7; D not certain. The CDR3 consists of 14 residues.

This chain connects TRBV19 to TRBJ1-1, with TRBD1 matching over 8 bases. CDR1 is LNHDA and CDR2 is SQIVND in the germline V gene (reference sequence). The CDR3 consists of 10 residues. The junction had 4 bases not matched to a gene; V was cut back by 6 bases and J by 13 bases. The CDR3 DNA is TGTGCCAGTAGATGGACAGGGTTTTTCTTT. It is translated as CASRWTGFFF.

Points on this clonotype: Its ends do not fully match the called genes, so a read error is possible. The V and J genes are TRBV7-3 and TRBJ2-7; TRBD1 aligns across 7 bases. The CDR3 covers 16 residues. Germline CDR1 is SGHTA and CDR2 is FQGTGA. The CDR3 region has the DNA TGTGTCAGCAGCCAATACAGGGGCACTAGCTCCTACGAGCAGTACTTC. This encodes CVSSQYRGTSSYEQYF.

Comments on this clonotype: This may be a read error, as it is one base from a much larger clone. The V call is TRBV10-3, the J call TRBJ1-1; 9 positions agree with TRBD1. Germline V gene lookup returns CDR1 ENHRY and CDR2 SYGVKD. Trimming took 11 bases from V and 5 from J; bases not matched to a gene: 6. The CDR3 runs to 12 residues. CDR3 bases: TGTGCCGTCGGACAGGGGTGGACTGAAGCTTTCTTT. It codes for CAVGQGWTEAFF.

J is TRBJ2-3 and V is TRBV7-3, with 7 bases matching TRBD1. Germline-derived CDR1 and CDR2 are SGHTA and FQGTGA. The CDR3 has 15 residues. Trimming removed 5 bases from V and 2 bases from J; junction bases left unmatched: 7. CDR3 sequence reads: CASSPPGQLTDTQYF. The DNA of the CDR3 is TGTGCCAGCAGCCCACCGGGACAGCTCACAGATACGCAGTATTTT.

This sequence joins TRBV9 and TRBJ2-7, with D possibly TRBD1 on 6 matching bases. CDR1 is SGDLS and CDR2 is YYNGEE in the germline V gene. This CDR3 spans 14 amino acids. V lost 4 bases, J lost 3 bases, and 14 bases lay in between. CDR3 coding DNA: TGTGCCAGCAGCCAATCCGGGACACTCTACGAGCAGTACTTC. It yields the protein CASSQSGTLYEQYF.

The chain uses TRBV20-1 and TRBJ1-5; 8 bases match TRBD1. V lost 3 bases to trimming and J lost 3 bases; unmatched junction nucleotides: 7. The CDR3 has 15 amino acids. The germline CDR1 and CDR2 sequences are DFQATT and SNEGSKA (reference sequence). The CDR3 DNA reads TGCAGTGCTAGGGGCATGGACAGGGACAATCAGCCCCAGCATTTT. Amino acids: CSARGMDRDNQPQHF.

This clonotype was found many times. The chain recombines TRBV4-2 with TRBJ2-5, with 12 bases aligning to TRBD2. The CDR3 is made up of 17 amino acids. Trimming at V came to 1 base and at J to 5 bases, leaving 8 bases not matched to a gene. Germline CDR1 and CDR2: LGHNA and YNFKEQ. CDR3 loop: CASSQVPSGRAVETQYF. In DNA form, the CDR3 reads TGTGCCAGCAGCCAAGTCCCTAGCGGGAGGGCCGTGGAGACCCAGTACTTC.

This clonotype was recorded at least ten times. The V call is TRBV4-1, the J call TRBJ2-5; TRBD2 is a possible D gene (6 bases). The germline V and J ends were trimmed by 4 bases and 3 bases, with 12 bases remaining between them. CDR3 size: 14 residues. Germline V lookup: CDR1 MGHRA, CDR2 YSYEKL. The CDR3 here is CASSRTGLEETQYF. As DNA, the CDR3 is TGCGCCAGCAGCCGGACGGGACTGGAAGAGACCCAGTACTTC.